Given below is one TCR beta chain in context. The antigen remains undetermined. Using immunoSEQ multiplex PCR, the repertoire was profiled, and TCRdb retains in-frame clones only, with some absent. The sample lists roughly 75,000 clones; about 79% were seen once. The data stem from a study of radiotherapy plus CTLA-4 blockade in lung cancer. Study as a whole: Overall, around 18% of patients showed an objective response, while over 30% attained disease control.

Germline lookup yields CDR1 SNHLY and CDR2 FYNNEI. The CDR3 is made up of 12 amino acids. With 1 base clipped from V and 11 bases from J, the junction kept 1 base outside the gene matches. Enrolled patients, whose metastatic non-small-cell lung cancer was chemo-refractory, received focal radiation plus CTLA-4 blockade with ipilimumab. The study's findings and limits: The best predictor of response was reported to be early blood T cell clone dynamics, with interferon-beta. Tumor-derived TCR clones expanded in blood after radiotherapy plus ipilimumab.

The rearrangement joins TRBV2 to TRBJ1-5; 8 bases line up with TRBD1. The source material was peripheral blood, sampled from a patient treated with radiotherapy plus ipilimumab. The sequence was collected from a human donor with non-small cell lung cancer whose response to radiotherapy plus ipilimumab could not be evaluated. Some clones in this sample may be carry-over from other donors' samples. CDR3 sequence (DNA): TGTGCCAGCAGTGAAGGGACAGGGTCCCAGCATTTT. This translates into CASSEGTGSQHF.